This T cell receptor beta chain was profiled in a study of CXCR3-negative and CXCR3-positive naive CD8 T cells. Study-wide results and caveats: For CXCR3-positive naive cells, TRB CDR3s were more hydrophobic than those of CXCR3-negative naive cells.

Germline V CDR1 and CDR2: DFQATT, SNEGSKA (reference sequence). CDR3 size: 15 residues. In preparing the TRB cDNA libraries, 5' RACE with UMI labels was used. Reprocessing the 5' RACE reads, TCRdb reports a single entry for every CDR3 protein and omits DNA. The sample table sets out approximately 65,000 distinct CDR3 sequences. Note on this clonotype: What it binds is unknown.

This TCR was recovered from a human donor in good health. Some clones in this sample may be carry-over from other donors' samples. The chain is built from TRBV20-1 and TRBJ1-5; no DNA is available, so the TRBD1 call from TCRdb remains unchecked. The source material was naive CXCR3+ CD8+ T cells from blood. As to subset: CD45RO-CCR7+CD27+CD95- naive CD8+ T cells expressing CXCR3 (TNR3+). This CDR3 reads CSARPLGTSNQPQHF.